The 4 T cell receptor beta chains given below trace back to one sample, sequenced in a study of blood T cell repertoires in COVID-19. Using immunoSEQ multiplex PCR, the repertoire was profiled, and TCRdb retains in-frame clones only, with some absent. The top ten clones hold over 2.5% of a sample with around 180,000 clones, approximately 85% of them seen once. The material sequenced was peripheral blood. The receptors shown here come from a man aged 60 to 75 with acute or convalescent COVID-19.

This clone has only one observation. The V call is TRBV28, the J call TRBJ1-5; 11 bases are shared with TRBD1. The V gene's germline CDR1 is MDHEN and CDR2 SYDVKM. The junction had 4 bases not matched to a gene; V was cut back by 5 bases and J by 4 bases. The CDR3 runs to 15 residues. CDR3 sequence reads: CASSRTGGGNQPQHF. Written as DNA, the CDR3 is TGTGCCAGCAGTCGGACAGGGGGCGGTAATCAGCCCCAGCATTTT.

With regard to this clone: The CDR3 carries no conserved terminal phenylalanine or tryptophan, so it likely arises from a read error. Because the CDR3's place on the DNA is in doubt, the DNA is left out and the CDR3 is given as listed by TCRdb. The V call is TRBV28, the J call TRBJ2-7; the table's TRBD1 call for D was not verified on the DNA. Germline CDR1 MDHEN, CDR2 SYDVKM. The CDR3 is made up of 11 amino acids, end residues included. CDR3 in amino acids: CASSSDRALSH.

The CDR3 nucleotides are TGTGCCAGCAGTCCTCTCGGACAGGACCAGAACTATGGCTACACCTTC. Its translation is CASSPLGQDQNYGYTF. The rearrangement joins TRBV28 to TRBJ1-2; TRBD1 agrees at 7 bases. CDR1 is MDHEN, CDR2 SYDVKM, per germline. The CDR3 spans 16 residues. V lost 5 bases, J lost 2 bases, and 11 bases stayed unmatched.

The chain couples TRBV2 to TRBJ1-5, with TRBD1 matching over 8 bases. This CDR3 contains 14 residues. Unmatched junction bases numbered 9, after V lost 7 bases and J lost 7 bases. Germline CDR1 is SNHLY and CDR2 is FYNNEI. As DNA, the CDR3 is TGTGCCAGCAAAGAGGACAGGGCAGTCCAGCCCCAGCATTTT. Amino acid sequence: CASKEDRAVQPQHF.